This T cell receptor (beta chain) stems from a study of beta chain features in type 1 diabetes. A few counts support this clone. The isolated RNA, all of it, was reverse transcribed, so expressed TCRB transcripts were what got sequenced. Profiling relied on immunoSEQ multiplex PCR, and the TCRdb table lists in-frame clones only, not all of them. The sample yields hundreds of thousands of clones, about 29% seen once. The receptor was derived from a man in his late teens or twenties in good health. The sample comprised naive CD4+ T cells from blood.

The CDR3 region is CAWSPRTSSGSSYEQYF. As DNA, the CDR3 is TGTGCCTGGAGTCCTCGTACGTCCAGCGGGAGCTCCTACGAGCAGTACTTC. The chain joins TRBV30 to TRBJ2-7, with TRBD2 matching over 8 bases. Germline assignment: CDR1 GTSNPN and CDR2 SVGIG (reference sequence). The CDR3 extends over 17 amino acids. Trimming removed 2 bases from V and 0 bases from J; junction bases left unmatched: 12.